The 6 T cell receptor beta chains in this list originate from one sample, sequenced in a study of T cell changes during pregnancy in multiple sclerosis. Sequencing was performed with immunoSEQ multiplex PCR; in TCRdb, only in-frame clones are kept and a portion is missing. The sample yields 56,000 or so clones, roughly nine tenths seen once. The source material was peripheral blood, sampled in the first trimester of pregnancy. The source is a female donor in good health, enrolled as a control in a pregnancy study.

This clone was seen a handful of times. This chain connects TRBV6-1 to TRBJ2-7; 8 bases map to TRBD1. The V segment lost 6 bases and the J segment 4 bases; nucleotides outside the gene matches: 5. The CDR3 loop spans 13 amino acids. CDR1 MNHNS and CDR2 SASEGT come from the germline V gene. This CDR3 reads CASSMGQAYEQYF. The CDR3 DNA is TGTGCCAGCAGCATGGGACAGGCATACGAGCAGTACTTC.

The gene calls are TRBV7-9 and TRBJ2-1; no reliable D call. Germline V gives CDR1 SEHNR, CDR2 FQNEAQ (reference sequence). The CDR3 has 13 amino acids. The V end lost 6 bases, the J end lost 8 bases, and 14 bases lay between the germline ends. CDR3 DNA: TGTGCCAGCAGGAGAACTGATGGGCATGAGCAGTTCTTC. Translated: CASRRTDGHEQFF.

The chain joins TRBV27 to TRBJ2-3, with a possible D match to TRBD1 (6 bases). CDR3 length: 13 residues. Trimming removed 9 bases from V and 0 bases from J, with 10 bases in between. CDR1 and CDR2 from the germline V gene are MNHEY and SMNVEV (reference sequence). The CDR3 coding sequence is TGTGCCAGTTCTGGACAGAGCACAGATACGCAGTATTTT. This codes for CASSGQSTDTQYF.

The chain has TRBV5-6 and TRBJ2-2; D is possibly TRBD2 (5 bases). The CDR3 is made up of 18 amino acids. In germline, CDR1 is SGHDT, CDR2 YYEEEE. Trimming took 0 bases from V and 5 from J, leaving 20 bases between them. Here the CDR3 reads CASSLGETRLSGTGELFF. Written as DNA, the CDR3 is TGTGCCAGCAGCTTGGGTGAAACTCGACTATCGGGAACCGGGGAGCTGTTTTTT. The whole variable domain, remainder taken from reference TRBV5-6 and TRBJ2-2, is DAGVTQSPTHLIKTRGQQVTLRCSPKSGHDTVSWYQQALGQGPQFIFQYYEEEERQRGNFPDRFSGHQFPNYSSELNVNALLLGDSALYLCASSLGETRLSGTGELFFGEGSRLTVL.

The chain couples TRBV18 to TRBJ2-1, with TRBD1 matching over 7 bases. The trim removed 3 bases at V and 8 bases at J, leaving 10 bases unmatched. The CDR3 runs 15 residues. Germline lookup yields CDR1 KGHSH and CDR2 LQKENI. As DNA, the CDR3 is TGTGCCAGCTCACCGGTCGGGACAGTAATCGATGAGCAGTTCTTC. It specifies CASSPVGTVIDEQFF.

CDR3 region: CAARRDSLMGSTGELFF. DNA of the CDR3: TGTGCCGCCAGGAGGGACTCCCTAATGGGGAGCACCGGGGAGCTGTTTTTT. The chain carries TRBV27 and TRBJ2-2; D is possibly TRBD2 (6 bases). The CDR3 contains 17 residues. Germline-derived CDR1 and CDR2 are MNHEY and SMNVEV (reference sequence). V was clipped by 11 bases and J by 4 bases, with 26 bases between them.